The 19 T cell receptor beta chains reported below all come from one sample, sequenced in a study of memory CD4+ T cells and cytomegalovirus serostatus. The assay was immunoSEQ multiplex PCR, and TCRdb's table has in-frame clones only and misses some. This table has some 53,000 clones, 78% appearing once. The sort gate was single viable CD3+CD4+CD8-CD45RO+ cells for memory CD4+ T cells. Material: memory CD4+ T cells from blood. The receptors shown here come from an adult in good health and CMV-seronegative.

A single count supports this clone. The chain couples TRBV5-1 to TRBJ2-1, with D perhaps TRBD2 (6 bases). This CDR3 has 14 residues. Germline assignment: CDR1 SGHRS and CDR2 YFSETQ. Trimming cost V 5 bases and J 7 bases, with 16 bases left between them. CDR3 sequence: CASRHTGLPNEQFF. CDR3 in DNA: TGCGCCAGCAGGCATACAGGACTACCAAATGAGCAGTTCTTC.

Concerning this clone: The same CDR3 also results from other DNA sequences found in this sample. The V gene is TRBV4-3, the J gene TRBJ1-2; D is unclear. Deletions cut 0 bases from V and 0 bases from J, with 5 bases between. The CDR3 is 14 amino acids. Germline CDR1 is LGHNA and CDR2 is YSLEER. CDR3 in amino acids: CASSQDLANYGYTF. CDR3 in DNA: TGCGCCAGCAGCCAAGATTTAGCTAACTATGGCTACACCTTC.

This chain links TRBV5-4 with TRBJ2-2, with 11 bases matching TRBD1. This CDR3 is 15 amino acids long. Trimming at V came to 6 bases and at J to 4 bases, leaving 5 bases not matched to a gene. CDR1 and CDR2 from the germline V gene are SGHNT and YYREEE (reference sequence). CDR3 sequence: CASTTDRGRTGELFF. As DNA, the CDR3 is TGTGCCAGCACCACGGACAGGGGGCGCACCGGGGAGCTGTTTTTT. The full variable domain, rest sourced from reference TRBV5-4 and TRBJ2-2, is ETGVTQSPTHLIKTRGQQVTLRCSSQSGHNTVSWYQQALGQGPQFIFQYYREEENGRGNFPPRFSGLQFPNYSSELNVNALELDDSALYLCASTTDRGRTGELFFGEGSRLTVL.

V and J are TRBV28 and TRBJ1-4, with 11 bases fitting TRBD1. The CDR3 contains 15 residues. CDR1 is MDHEN, CDR2 SYDVKM, per germline. Trimming at V came to 5 bases and at J to 6 bases, leaving 5 bases not matched to a gene. The chain's CDR3 is CASSHLGQGDEKLFF. In DNA form, the CDR3 reads TGTGCCAGCAGTCACCTGGGACAGGGGGATGAAAAACTGTTTTTT. The whole variable domain, remainder taken from reference TRBV28 and TRBJ1-4, is DVKVTQSSRYLVKRTGEKVFLECVQDMDHENMFWYRQDPGLGLRLIYFSYDVKMKEKGDIPEGYSVSREKKERFSLILESASTNQTSMYLCASSHLGQGDEKLFFGSGTQLSVL.

The V and J genes are TRBV5-4 and TRBJ2-7, with D possibly TRBD1 on 5 matching bases. The germline V gene encodes CDR1 SGHNT and CDR2 YYREEE (reference sequence). This CDR3 contains 15 residues. The V end lost 4 bases, the J end lost 3 bases, and 17 bases lay between the germline ends. In nucleotides, the CDR3 is TGTGCCAGCAGCCAACACAGTCAAGGGGACTACGAGCAGTACTTC. It yields the protein CASSQHSQGDYEQYF.

This clone was seen a handful of times. The J gene is TRBJ2-1, the V gene TRBV14, with a weak D call TRBD1 (5 bases). The germline V and J ends were trimmed by 1 base and 3 bases, with 13 bases remaining between them. Germline CDR1 SGHDN, CDR2 FVKESK. This CDR3 region has 16 residues. The CDR3 sequence: CASSQVVGRGYNEQFF. DNA for the CDR3: TGTGCCAGCAGCCAAGTTGTGGGAAGGGGCTACAATGAGCAGTTCTTC.

This chain connects TRBV7-2 to TRBJ1-6; TRBD1 aligns across 10 bases. Unmatched junction bases numbered 4, after V lost 1 base and J lost 10 bases. The CDR3 spans 15 residues. Germline V gene sequence: CDR1 SGHTA, CDR2 FQGNSA. The CDR3 DNA sequence: TGTGCCAGCAGCTTAGGGACAGGGGGTCAGTCACCCCTCCACTTT. Translating gives CASSLGTGGQSPLHF.

This chain uses TRBV7-8 with TRBJ2-1; 13 bases are a match to TRBD2. The V segment lost 1 base and the J segment 0 bases; nucleotides outside the gene matches: 9. CDR1 is SGHVS and CDR2 is FQNEAQ in the germline V gene. The CDR3 loop spans 20 amino acids. For the CDR3, the DNA is TGTGCCAGCAGCTTAGGGGCAGGACTAGCGGGGGTGAACTCCTACAATGAGCAGTTCTTC. Translating it yields CASSLGAGLAGVNSYNEQFF.

The rearrangement joins TRBV12-5 to TRBJ1-1; D call uncertain. Trimming left V 10 bases short and J 0 bases short, with 12 bases between. This CDR3 is built from 13 residues. The germline CDR1 and CDR2 sequences are LGHNT and FRNRAP. CDR3 sequence reads: CATVQQLNTEAFF. The CDR3 region has the DNA TGTGCTACCGTACAGCAATTGAACACTGAAGCTTTCTTT.

The chain links TRBV6-1 to TRBJ2-5, with 11 bases that match TRBD2. The germline gives CDR1 MNHNS, CDR2 SASEGT. The V and J ends lost 6 bases and 5 bases, in that order; junction bases with no gene match: 8. This CDR3 is built from 15 residues. CDR3 coding DNA: TGTGCCAGCAGAAATAGCGGGGGGGCCGGGGAGACCCAGTACTTC. It specifies CASRNSGGAGETQYF.

This clone was seen more than once but under ten times. This rearrangement joins TRBV14 to TRBJ2-5; no definite D call. There are 16 residues in the CDR3. The ends were cut back, 1 base at V and 2 bases at J, with 14 bases in the middle. Germline V gives CDR1 SGHDN, CDR2 FVKESK. The CDR3 loop reads CASSQGVVHSQETQYF. CDR3 DNA sequence: TGTGCCAGCAGCCAAGGCGTTGTGCACTCTCAAGAGACCCAGTACTTC.

The chain joins TRBV19 to TRBJ1-1; maybe TRBD1 (5 bases). The V and J ends lost 5 bases and 9 bases respectively, with 19 bases between them. Per the germline V gene, CDR1 is LNHDA and CDR2 is SQIVND (reference sequence). The CDR3 has 14 amino acids. CDR3 nucleotide sequence: TGTGCCAGTAGTCCAGGGACCTCTTTGGGTCAAGCTTTCTTT. Protein: CASSPGTSLGQAFF.

The chain combines TRBV25-1 with TRBJ2-5, with D perhaps being TRBD1 or TRBD2 (5 bases each). The germline gives CDR1 MGHDK, CDR2 SYGVNS. V shed 4 bases and J shed 3 bases, with 15 bases lying between them. The CDR3 has 15 residues. Here the CDR3 reads CASSAKGTYEETQYF. CDR3 nucleotides: TGTGCCAGCAGTGCGAAGGGGACGTATGAAGAGACCCAGTACTTC.

The chain couples TRBV11-2 to TRBJ1-1; 8 bases agree with TRBD1. The V and J ends lost 5 bases and 4 bases, in that order; junction bases with no gene match: 15. Germline CDR1 and CDR2: SGHAT and FQNNGV. The CDR3 has 17 amino acids. The CDR3: CASSPGTGSLSGTEAFF. The CDR3 nucleotides are TGTGCCAGCAGCCCCGGGACAGGATCCCTCTCTGGCACTGAAGCTTTCTTT.

The rearrangement uses TRBV6-1 and TRBJ1-5, with D possibly TRBD1 on 5 matching bases. CDR1 is MNHNS, CDR2 SASEGT, per germline. V lost 4 bases to trimming and J lost 4 bases, with 20 bases between them. This CDR3 spans 17 amino acids. The CDR3 DNA follows: TGTGCCAGCAGTGTAAGCGCGGTCACAGGAGCTAATCAGCCCCAGCATTTT. It codes for CASSVSAVTGANQPQHF.

This clone was found once. V usage is TRBV2 and J usage is TRBJ2-3; D remains ambiguous. Germline loops: CDR1 SNHLY, CDR2 FYNNEI. The V gene lost 5 bases and the J gene lost 3 bases, with 3 bases spanning the gap. This CDR3 has 11 amino acids. The CDR3 DNA is TGTGCCAGCAGTCTAACAGATACGCAGTATTTT. Protein product: CASSLTDTQYF. The complete variable domain, with remaining parts taken from reference TRBV2 and TRBJ2-3, reads EPEVTQTPSHQVTQMGQEVILRCVPISNHLYFYWYRQILGQKVEFLVSFYNNEISEKSEIFDDQFSVERPDGSNFTLKIRSTKLEDSAMYFCASSLTDTQYFGPGTRLTVL.

The table lists this clone with a count of one. This rearrangement joins TRBV6-1 to TRBJ1-1; D ambiguous. Per germline, CDR1 MNHNS and CDR2 SASEGT. V lost 7 bases and J 0 bases, leaving 9 bases between the germline ends. There are 13 residues in the CDR3. CDR3 DNA: TGTGCCAGCAAAGCACACCTGAACACTGAAGCTTTCTTT. It is translated as CASKAHLNTEAFF.

V usage is TRBV7-8 and J usage is TRBJ2-1; 8 bases are a match to TRBD1. The CDR3 has 14 residues. Per the germline V gene, CDR1 is SGHVS and CDR2 is FQNEAQ. Trimming at V came to 2 bases and at J to 4 bases, leaving 1 base not matched to a gene. CDR3 sequence (DNA): TGTGCCAGCAGCTTACGGGACAGGTACAATGAGCAGTTCTTC. Translated: CASSLRDRYNEQFF. Looking up the rest from reference TRBV7-8 and TRBJ2-1 gives the full variable domain: GAGVSQSPRYKVAKRGQDVALRCDPISGHVSLFWYQQALGQGPEFLTYFQNEAQLDKSGLPSDRFFAERPEGSVSTLKIQRTQQEDSAVYLCASSLRDRYNEQFFGPGTRLTVL.

The chain employs TRBV19 and TRBJ1-1, with TRBD1 matching 8 bases. CDR1 LNHDA and CDR2 SQIVND come from the germline V gene (reference sequence). V was pared by 4 bases and J by 2 bases, with 12 bases of the junction left unmatched. The CDR3 runs 17 residues. CDR3 nucleotide sequence: TGTGCCAGTAGTAGGCGGACAGGGACAGGTATAAACACTGAAGCTTTCTTT. Protein product: CASSRRTGTGINTEAFF.